These 5 T cell receptor beta chains originate from one sample sequenced in a study of PD-L1 blockade in urothelial cancer. The table came from immunoSEQ multiplex PCR; TCRdb's copy has only in-frame clones and leaves some out. The data hold some 76,000 clones, with roughly nine tenths observed a single time. The specimen comprised PBMCs, sampled around atezolizumab (anti-PD-L1) treatment. Receptors were obtained from a man aged 60 to 75 with urothelial cancer.

The rearrangement links TRBV28 to TRBJ2-1, with 8 bases lining up with TRBD2. In germline, CDR1 is MDHEN, CDR2 SYDVKM. The V segment lost 6 bases and the J segment 0 bases; nucleotides outside the gene matches: 10. The CDR3 is made up of 17 amino acids. The CDR3 here is CASSPFSGAASYNEQFF. The CDR3 DNA reads as TGTGCCAGCAGCCCCTTTAGCGGGGCCGCCTCCTACAATGAGCAGTTCTTC.

This chain links TRBV2 with TRBJ2-3; D is possibly TRBD1 (5 bases). V was shortened by 4 bases and J by 6 bases, with 11 bases between the two germline ends. This CDR3 region has 13 residues. CDR1 and CDR2 from the germline V gene are SNHLY and FYNNEI. The CDR3 loop reads CASSGAGRDTQYF. CDR3 nucleotides: TGTGCCAGCAGTGGGGCAGGGCGCGATACGCAGTATTTT.

The rearrangement uses TRBV9 and TRBJ2-5; the D gene is possibly TRBD2 (5 bases). The CDR3 loop spans 14 amino acids. With 3 bases removed from V and 4 bases from J, the gap between germline ends came to 13 bases. Germline-derived CDR1 and CDR2 are SGDLS and YYNGEE. The CDR3 sequence: CASSAPYGGETQYF. As DNA, the CDR3 is TGTGCCAGCAGCGCCCCCTATGGAGGAGAGACCCAGTACTTC.

V usage is TRBV19 and J usage is TRBJ1-3; possibly TRBD1 for D (6 bases). Germline lookup yields CDR1 LNHDA and CDR2 SQIVND (reference sequence). The CDR3 sequence is 14 residues long. Trimming pared 1 base from V and 4 bases from J, leaving 8 bases between. DNA for the CDR3: TGTGCCAGTAGTATAGTACAGGGAGGAAACACCATATATTTT. This sequence encodes CASSIVQGGNTIYF.

The chain uses TRBV7-9 and TRBJ1-2; D gene uncertain. Trimming left V 5 bases short and J 7 bases short, with 14 bases between. There are 13 residues in the CDR3. CDR1 is SEHNR, CDR2 FQNEAQ, per germline (reference sequence). In nucleotides, the CDR3 is TGTGCCAGCAGCCCATCCGCGTTATTTGGCTACACCTTC. Protein: CASSPSALFGYTF.